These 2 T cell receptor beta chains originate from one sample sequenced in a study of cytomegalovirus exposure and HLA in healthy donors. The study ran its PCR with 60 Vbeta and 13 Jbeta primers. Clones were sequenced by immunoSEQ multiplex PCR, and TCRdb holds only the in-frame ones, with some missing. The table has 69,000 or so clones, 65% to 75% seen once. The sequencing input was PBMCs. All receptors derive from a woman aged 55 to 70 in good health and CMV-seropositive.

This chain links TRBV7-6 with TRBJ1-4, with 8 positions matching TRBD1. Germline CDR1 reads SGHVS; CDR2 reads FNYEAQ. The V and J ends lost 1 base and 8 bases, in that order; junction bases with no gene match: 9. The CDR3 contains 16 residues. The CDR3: CASSLVRRTGREKLFF. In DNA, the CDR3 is TGTGCCAGCAGCTTAGTCCGAAGGACAGGGCGGGAAAAACTGTTTTTT.

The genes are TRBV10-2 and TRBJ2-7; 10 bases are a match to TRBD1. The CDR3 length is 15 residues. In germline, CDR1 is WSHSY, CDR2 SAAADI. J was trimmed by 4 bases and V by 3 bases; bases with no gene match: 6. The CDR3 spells CASSERDRGGYEQYF. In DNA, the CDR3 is TGCGCCAGCAGTGAACGGGACAGGGGAGGTTACGAGCAGTACTTC.